Here is one T cell receptor beta chain with its context. Its antigen remains unidentified. Base qualities are not provided; no much larger clone lies one nucleotide away. Including cysteine and phenylalanine, the CDR3 has 16 amino acids. The only DNA kept is the CDR3, 48 bases in frame from the first base. Clipping removes 0 bases from V and 5 bases from J, with 3 as the unmatched junction base count. Via the germline V gene, CDR1 is KGHDR and CDR2 SFDVKD. The library was obtained by PCR. Sequencing instrument: Illumina HiSeq 2500. TCR library preparation used molecular barcoding, with unique molecular identifiers applied to normalize quantification of the TCRbeta repertoire. TCRdb ran its own pipeline on the public reads, namely fastp trimming at Q25 and MiXCR clone calling, and kept in-frame beta chains. Merged by CDR3 protein, the rows form single entries marked with the most common genes and DNA. The sample profile shows around 450,000 distinct CDR3 sequences; 43% of them were found once. 25% to 30% of the sample belongs to the ten largest clones.

This sample is part of a study of T-cell reconstitution after alpha-beta-depleted transplantation in children (dated by TCRdb to the mid-2010s). General notes on the study: Using TCR repertoire profiling, the study followed T-cell immune reconstitution in a quantitative way in children after TCRalphabeta/CD19-depleted allogeneic hematopoietic cell transplantation.

Overall results and qualifications from the work: The high TCRbeta diversity at day 60 in some patients was ascribed to recipient T cells and intrathymic progenitors that had survived conditioning. Over the following months the frequencies of hyperexpanded clones went down, and after one year T-cell counts and TCRbeta diversity were mostly credited to newly produced T cells. About two months after transplant, the apparently early recovery of alphabetaT-cell counts reportedly depended on just several hundred clones that had expanded rapidly and came from non-depleted graft cells.

The treatment or condition label, read with the paper, signifies: allogeneic hematopoietic cell transplantation with graft depleted of TCRalphabeta T cells and CD19 B cells. The children who served as transplant recipients had been given grafts of TCRalphabeta/CD19-depleted allogeneic hematopoietic cells. The source material was PBMCs, sampled before TCRalphabeta/CD19-depleted stem cell transplant. The receptor's source is a girl aged 2-10 years with aplastic anemia, due to receive a stem cell transplant. The chain is encoded by TRBV24-1 joined to TRBJ2-5, with TRBD2 identical over 12 junction bases. Here is the DNA: TGTGCCACCAGTGATTTGCGGACTAGCGGGAAGGAGACCCAGTACTTC. It is translated as CATSDLRTSGKETQYF.